This entry describes one T cell receptor (beta chain). Its antigen remains unidentified. This entry belongs to a study of T cells in Graves' hyperthyroidism and ophthalmopathy. About the research overall: Peripheral blood was taken when the disease was first diagnosed, before any treatment began. Study conclusions and caveats: Before onset, by a median of around six months, the model predicted ophthalmopathy.

TCR beta CDR3 regions were amplified from RNA. HTBI primers were the set used in a first-round RT-PCR of the TCR CDR3. TCRdb re-derived calls from the multiplex PCR reads in MiXCR, one entry per CDR3 protein. The sample carries hundreds of thousands of distinct CDR3 sequences, approximately 14% recorded once. Ophthalmopathy patients all had a Clinical Activity Score of at least 3, a NOSPECS grade of at least 4 and disease under 3 months old. Those patients with uncontrolled infection, other autoimmune disease, pregnancy or lactation were excluded. Looked up from germline, CDR1 is SGHTA and CDR2 is FQGNSA. CDR3 size: 17 residues. V gave up 1 base and J gave up 0 bases; unmatched junction bases: 5.

The sequence derives from a woman aged 45-65 years with Graves' ophthalmopathy. The chain is built from TRBV7-2 and TRBJ2-7; 11 positions agree with TRBD1. The sample comprised blood. The CDR3 protein is CASSLVPGTGGSYEQYF. CDR3 DNA sequence: TGTGCCAGCAGCTTAGTTCCCGGGACAGGGGGCTCCTACGAGCAGTACTTC.